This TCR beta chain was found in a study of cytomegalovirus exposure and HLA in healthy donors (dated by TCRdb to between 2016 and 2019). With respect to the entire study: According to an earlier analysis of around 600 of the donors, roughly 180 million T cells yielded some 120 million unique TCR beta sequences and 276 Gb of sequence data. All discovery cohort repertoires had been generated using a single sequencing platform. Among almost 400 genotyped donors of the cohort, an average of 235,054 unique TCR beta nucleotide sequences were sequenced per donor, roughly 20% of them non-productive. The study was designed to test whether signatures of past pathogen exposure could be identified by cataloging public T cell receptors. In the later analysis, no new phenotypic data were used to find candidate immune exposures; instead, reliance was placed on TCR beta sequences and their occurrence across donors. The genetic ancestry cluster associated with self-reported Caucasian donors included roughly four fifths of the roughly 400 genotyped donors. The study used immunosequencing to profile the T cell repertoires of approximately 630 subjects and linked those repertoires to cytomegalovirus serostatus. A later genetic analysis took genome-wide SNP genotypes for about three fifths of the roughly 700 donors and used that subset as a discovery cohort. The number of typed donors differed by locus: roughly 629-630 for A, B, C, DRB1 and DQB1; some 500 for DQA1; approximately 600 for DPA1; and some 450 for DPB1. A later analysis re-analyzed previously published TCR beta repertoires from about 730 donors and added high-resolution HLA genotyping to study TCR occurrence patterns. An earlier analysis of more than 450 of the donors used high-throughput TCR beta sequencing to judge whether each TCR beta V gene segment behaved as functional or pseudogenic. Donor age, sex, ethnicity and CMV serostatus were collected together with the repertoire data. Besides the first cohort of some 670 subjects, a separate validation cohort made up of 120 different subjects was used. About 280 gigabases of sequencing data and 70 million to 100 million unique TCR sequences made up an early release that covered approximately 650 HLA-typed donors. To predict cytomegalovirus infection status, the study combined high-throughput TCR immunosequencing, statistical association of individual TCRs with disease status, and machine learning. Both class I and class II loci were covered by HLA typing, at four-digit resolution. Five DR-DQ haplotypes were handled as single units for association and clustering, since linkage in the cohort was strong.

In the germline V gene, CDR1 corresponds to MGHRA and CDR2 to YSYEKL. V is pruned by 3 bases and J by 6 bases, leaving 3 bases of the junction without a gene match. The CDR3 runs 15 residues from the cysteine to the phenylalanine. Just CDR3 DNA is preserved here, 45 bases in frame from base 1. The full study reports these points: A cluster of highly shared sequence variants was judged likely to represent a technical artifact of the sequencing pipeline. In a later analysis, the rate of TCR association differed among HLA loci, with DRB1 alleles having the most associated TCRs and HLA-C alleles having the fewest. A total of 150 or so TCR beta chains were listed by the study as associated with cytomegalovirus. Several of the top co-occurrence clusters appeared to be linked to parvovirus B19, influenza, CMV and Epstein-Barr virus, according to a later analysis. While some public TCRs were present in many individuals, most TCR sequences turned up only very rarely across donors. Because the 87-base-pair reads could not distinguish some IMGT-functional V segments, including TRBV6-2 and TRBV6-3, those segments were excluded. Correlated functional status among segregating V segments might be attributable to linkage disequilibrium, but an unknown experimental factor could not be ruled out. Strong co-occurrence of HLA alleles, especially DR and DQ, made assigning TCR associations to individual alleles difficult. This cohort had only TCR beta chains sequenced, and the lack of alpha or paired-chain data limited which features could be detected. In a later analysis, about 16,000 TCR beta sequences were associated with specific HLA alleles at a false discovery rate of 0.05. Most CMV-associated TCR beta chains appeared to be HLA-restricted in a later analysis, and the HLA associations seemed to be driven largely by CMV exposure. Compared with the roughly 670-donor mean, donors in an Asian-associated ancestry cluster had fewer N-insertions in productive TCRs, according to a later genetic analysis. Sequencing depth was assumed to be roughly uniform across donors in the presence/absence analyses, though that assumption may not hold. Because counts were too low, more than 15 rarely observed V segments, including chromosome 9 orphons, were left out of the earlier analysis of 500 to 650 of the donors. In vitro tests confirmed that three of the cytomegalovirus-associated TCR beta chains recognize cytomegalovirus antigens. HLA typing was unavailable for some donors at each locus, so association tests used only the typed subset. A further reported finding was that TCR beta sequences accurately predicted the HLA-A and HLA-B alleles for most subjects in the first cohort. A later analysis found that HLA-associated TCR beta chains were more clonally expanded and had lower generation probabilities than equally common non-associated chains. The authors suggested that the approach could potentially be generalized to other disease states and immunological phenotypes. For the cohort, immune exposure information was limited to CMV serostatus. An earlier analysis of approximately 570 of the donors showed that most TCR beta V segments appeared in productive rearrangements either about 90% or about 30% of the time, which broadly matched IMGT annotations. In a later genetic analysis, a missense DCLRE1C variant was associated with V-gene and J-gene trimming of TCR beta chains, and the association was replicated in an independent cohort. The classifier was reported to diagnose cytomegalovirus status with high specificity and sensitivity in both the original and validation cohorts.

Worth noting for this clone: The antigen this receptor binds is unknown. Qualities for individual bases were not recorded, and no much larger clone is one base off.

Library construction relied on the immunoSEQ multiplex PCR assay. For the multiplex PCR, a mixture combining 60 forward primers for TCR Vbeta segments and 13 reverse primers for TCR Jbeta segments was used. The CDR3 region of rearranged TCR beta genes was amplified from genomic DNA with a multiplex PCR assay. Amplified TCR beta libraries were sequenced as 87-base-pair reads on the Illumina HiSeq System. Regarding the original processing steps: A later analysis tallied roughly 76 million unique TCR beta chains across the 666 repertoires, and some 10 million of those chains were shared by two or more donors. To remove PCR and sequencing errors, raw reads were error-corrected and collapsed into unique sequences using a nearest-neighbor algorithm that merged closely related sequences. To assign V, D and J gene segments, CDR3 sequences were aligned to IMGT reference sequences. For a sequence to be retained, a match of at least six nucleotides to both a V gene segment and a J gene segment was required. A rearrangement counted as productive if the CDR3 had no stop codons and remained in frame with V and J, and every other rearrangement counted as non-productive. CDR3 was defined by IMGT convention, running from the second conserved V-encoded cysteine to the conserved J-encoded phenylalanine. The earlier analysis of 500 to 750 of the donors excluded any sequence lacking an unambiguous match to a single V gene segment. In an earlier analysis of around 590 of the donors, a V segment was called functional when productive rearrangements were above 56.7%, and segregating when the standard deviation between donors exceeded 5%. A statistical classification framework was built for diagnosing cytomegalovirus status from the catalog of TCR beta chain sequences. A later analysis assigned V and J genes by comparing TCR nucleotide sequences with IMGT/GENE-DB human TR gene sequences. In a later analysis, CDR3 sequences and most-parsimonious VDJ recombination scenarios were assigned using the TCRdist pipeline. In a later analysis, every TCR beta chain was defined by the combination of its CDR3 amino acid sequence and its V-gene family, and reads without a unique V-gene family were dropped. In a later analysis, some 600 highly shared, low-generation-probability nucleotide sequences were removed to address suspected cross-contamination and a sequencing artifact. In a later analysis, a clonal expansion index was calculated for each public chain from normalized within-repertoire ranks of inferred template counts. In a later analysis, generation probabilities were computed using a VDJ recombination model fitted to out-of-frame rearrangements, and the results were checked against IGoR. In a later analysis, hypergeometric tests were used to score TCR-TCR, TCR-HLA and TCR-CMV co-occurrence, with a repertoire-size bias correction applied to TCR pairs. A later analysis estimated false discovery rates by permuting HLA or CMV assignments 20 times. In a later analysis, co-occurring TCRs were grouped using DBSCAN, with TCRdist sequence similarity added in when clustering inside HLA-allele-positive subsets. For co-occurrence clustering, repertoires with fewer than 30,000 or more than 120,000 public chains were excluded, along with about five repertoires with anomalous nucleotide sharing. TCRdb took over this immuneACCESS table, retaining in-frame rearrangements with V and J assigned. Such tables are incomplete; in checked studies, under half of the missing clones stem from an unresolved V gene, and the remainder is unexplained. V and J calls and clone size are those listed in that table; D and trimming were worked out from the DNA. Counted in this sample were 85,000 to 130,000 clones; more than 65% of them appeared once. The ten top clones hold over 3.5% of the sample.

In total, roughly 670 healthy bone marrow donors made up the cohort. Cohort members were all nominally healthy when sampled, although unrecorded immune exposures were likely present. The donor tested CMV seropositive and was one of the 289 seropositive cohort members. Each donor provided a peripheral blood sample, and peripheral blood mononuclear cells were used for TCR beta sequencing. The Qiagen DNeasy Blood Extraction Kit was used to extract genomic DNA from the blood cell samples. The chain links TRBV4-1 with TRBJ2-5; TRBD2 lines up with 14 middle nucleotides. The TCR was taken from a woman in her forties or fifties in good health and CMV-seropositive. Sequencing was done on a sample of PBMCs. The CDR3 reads CASSHGTSGRKTQYF. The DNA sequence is TGCGCCAGCAGCCACGGGACTAGCGGGAGAAAGACCCAGTACTTC.